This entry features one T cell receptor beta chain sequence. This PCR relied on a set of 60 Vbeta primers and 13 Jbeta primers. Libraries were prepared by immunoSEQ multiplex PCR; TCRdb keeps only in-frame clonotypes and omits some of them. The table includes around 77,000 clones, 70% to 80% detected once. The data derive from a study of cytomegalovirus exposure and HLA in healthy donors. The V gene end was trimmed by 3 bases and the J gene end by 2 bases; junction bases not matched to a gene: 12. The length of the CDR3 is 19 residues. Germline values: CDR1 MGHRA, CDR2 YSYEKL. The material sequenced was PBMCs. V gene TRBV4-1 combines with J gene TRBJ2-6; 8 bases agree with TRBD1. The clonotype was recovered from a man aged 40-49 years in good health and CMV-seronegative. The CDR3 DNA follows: TGCGCCAGCAGCCAGACCGGACAGGGTTTCGGTGCTGGGGCCAACGTCCTGACTTTC. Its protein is CASSQTGQGFGAGANVLTF.